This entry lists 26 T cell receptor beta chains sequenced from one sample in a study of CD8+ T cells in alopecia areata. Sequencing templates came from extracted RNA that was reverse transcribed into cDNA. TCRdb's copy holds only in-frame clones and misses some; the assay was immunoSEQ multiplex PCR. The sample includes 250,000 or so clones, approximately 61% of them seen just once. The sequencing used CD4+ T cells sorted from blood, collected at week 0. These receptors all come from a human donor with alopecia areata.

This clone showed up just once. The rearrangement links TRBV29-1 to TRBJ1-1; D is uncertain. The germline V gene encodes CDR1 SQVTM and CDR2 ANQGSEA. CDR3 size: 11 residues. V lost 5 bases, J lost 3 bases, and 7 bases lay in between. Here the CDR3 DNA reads TGCAGCGTTAGTGGCTACACTGAAGCTTTCTTT. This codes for CSVSGYTEAFF.

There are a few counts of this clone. The CDR3 spells CASSPHRTGEETQYF. The CDR3 nucleotides read TGTGCCAGCAGCCCCCATCGGACCGGGGAGGAGACCCAGTACTTC. This chain uses TRBV6-6 with TRBJ2-5, with a tentative D call TRBD2 (5 bases). This CDR3 is built from 15 residues. V was cut by 6 bases and J by 5 bases, with 19 bases left in between. Germline values: CDR1 MNHNY, CDR2 SVGAGI (reference sequence).

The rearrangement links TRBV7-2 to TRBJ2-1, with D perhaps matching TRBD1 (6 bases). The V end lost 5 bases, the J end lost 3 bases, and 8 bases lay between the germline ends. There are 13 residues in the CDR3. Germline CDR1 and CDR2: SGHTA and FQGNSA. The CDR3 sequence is CASSRTVYNEQFF. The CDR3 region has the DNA TGTGCCAGCAGCAGGACAGTCTACAATGAGCAGTTCTTC.

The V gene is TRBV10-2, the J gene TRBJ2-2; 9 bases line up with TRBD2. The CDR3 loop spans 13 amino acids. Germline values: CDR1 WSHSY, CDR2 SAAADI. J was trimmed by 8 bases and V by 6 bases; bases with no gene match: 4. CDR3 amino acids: CASRGTSSGELFF. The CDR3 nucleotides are TGCGCCAGCAGAGGGACTAGCAGTGGGGAGCTGTTTTTT.

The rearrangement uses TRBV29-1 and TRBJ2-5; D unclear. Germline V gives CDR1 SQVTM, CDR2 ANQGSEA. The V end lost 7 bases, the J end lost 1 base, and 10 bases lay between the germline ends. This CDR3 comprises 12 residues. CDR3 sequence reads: CSAGGAQETQYF. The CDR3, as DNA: TGCAGCGCGGGTGGAGCCCAAGAGACCCAGTACTTC.

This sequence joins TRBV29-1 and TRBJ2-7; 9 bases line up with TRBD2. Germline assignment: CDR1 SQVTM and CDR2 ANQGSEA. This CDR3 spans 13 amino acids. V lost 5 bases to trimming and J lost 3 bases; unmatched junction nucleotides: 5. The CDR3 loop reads CSVKTSGLYEQYF. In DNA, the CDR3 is TGCAGCGTTAAGACTAGCGGCCTCTACGAGCAGTACTTC.

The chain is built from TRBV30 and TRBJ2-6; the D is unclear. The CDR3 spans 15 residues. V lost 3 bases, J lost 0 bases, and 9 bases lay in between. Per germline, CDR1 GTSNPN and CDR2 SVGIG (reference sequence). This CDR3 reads CAWRRTYSGANVLTF. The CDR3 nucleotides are TGTGCCTGGAGGCGCACATACTCTGGGGCCAACGTCCTGACTTTC.

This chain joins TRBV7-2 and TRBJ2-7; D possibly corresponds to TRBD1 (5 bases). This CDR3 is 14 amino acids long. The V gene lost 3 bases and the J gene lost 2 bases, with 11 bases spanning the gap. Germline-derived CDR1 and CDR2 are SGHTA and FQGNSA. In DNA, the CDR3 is TGTGCCAGCAGCTTGTGGGGCGGAGCCTACGAGCAGTACTTC. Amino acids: CASSLWGGAYEQYF.

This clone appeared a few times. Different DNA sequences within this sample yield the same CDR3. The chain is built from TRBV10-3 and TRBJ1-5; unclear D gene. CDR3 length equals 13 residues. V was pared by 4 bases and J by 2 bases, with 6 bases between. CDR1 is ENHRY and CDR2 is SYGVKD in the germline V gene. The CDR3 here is CAISAAGNQPQHF. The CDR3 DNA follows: TGTGCCATCAGTGCGGCAGGCAATCAGCCCCAGCATTTT.

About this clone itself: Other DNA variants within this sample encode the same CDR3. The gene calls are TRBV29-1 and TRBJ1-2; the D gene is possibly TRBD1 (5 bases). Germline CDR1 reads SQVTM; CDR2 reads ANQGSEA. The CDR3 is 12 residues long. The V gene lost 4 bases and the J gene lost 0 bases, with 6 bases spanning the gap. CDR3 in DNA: TGCAGCGTTGGAGGGGCTAACTATGGCTACACCTTC. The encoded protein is CSVGGANYGYTF.

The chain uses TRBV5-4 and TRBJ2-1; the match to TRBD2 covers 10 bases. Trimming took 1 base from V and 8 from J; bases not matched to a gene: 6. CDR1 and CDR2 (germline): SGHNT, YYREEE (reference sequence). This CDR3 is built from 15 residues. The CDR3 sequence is CASSLIKRGGYEQFF. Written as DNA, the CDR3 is TGTGCCAGCAGCTTGATCAAGCGGGGGGGCTATGAGCAGTTCTTC.

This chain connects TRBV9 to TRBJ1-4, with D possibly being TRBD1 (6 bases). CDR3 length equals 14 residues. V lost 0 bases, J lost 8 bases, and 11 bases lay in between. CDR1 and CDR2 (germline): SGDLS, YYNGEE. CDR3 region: CASSVGPGAEKLFF. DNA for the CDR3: TGTGCCAGCAGCGTAGGACCAGGGGCCGAAAAACTGTTTTTT.

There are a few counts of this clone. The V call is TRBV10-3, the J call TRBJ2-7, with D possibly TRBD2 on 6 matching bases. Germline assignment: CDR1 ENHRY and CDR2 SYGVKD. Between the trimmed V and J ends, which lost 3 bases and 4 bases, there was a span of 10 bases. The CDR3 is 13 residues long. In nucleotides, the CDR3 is TGTGCCATCAGTGACGGGGGTTTATACGAGCAGTACTTC. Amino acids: CAISDGGLYEQYF.

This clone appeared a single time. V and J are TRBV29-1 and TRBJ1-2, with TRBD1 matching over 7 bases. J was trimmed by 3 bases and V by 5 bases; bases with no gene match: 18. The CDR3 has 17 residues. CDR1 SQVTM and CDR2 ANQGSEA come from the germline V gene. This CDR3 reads CSVHVFPPTGVHYGYTF. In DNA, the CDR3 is TGCAGCGTTCACGTTTTTCCCCCAACAGGGGTGCACTATGGCTACACCTTC.

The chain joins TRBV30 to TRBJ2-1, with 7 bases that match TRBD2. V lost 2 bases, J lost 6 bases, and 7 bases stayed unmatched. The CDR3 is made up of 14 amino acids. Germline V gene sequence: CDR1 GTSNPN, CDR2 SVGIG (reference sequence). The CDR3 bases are TGTGCCTGGAGTACCGGCGGCGGGGGCAATGAGCAGTTCTTC. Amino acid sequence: CAWSTGGGGNEQFF.

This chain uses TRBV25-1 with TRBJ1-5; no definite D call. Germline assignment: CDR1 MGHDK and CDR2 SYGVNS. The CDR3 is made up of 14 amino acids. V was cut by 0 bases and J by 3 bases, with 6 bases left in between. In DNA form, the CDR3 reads TGTGCCAGCAGTGAATACCCCTACAATCAGCCCCAGCATTTT. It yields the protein CASSEYPYNQPQHF.

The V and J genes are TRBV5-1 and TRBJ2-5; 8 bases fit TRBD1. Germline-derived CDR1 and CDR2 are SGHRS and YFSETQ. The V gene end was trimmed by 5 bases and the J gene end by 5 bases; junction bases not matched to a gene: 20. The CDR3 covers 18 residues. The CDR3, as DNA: TGCGCCAGCAGGAAGGGGGGCATTTCGACAGGGGACATGGAGACCCAGTACTTC. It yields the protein CASRKGGISTGDMETQYF.

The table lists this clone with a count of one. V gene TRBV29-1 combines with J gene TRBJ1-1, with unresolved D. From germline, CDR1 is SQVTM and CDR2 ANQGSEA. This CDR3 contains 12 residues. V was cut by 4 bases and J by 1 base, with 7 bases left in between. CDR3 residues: CSVVGQNTEAFF. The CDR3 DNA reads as TGCAGCGTTGTTGGGCAGAACACTGAAGCTTTCTTT.

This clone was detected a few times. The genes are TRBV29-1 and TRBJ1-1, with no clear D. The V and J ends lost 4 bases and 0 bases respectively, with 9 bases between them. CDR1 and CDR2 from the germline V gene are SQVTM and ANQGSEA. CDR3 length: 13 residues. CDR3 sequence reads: CSVAQAVNTEAFF. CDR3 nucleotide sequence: TGCAGCGTTGCCCAGGCAGTGAACACTGAAGCTTTCTTT.

CDR3 sequence: CSVADRGHQPQHF. The DNA for the CDR3 is TGCAGCGTCGCTGACAGGGGGCATCAGCCCCAGCATTTT. The chain has TRBV29-1 and TRBJ1-5; 10 positions match TRBD1. This CDR3 comprises 13 residues. The V segment lost 6 bases and the J segment 5 bases; nucleotides outside the gene matches: 4. Germline assignment: CDR1 SQVTM and CDR2 ANQGSEA.

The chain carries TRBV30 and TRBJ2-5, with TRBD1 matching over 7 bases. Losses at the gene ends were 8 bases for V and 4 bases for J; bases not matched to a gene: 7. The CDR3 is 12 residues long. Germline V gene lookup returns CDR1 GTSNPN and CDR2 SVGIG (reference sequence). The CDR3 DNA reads TGTGCCGCCTCAGGGGGACGAGAGACCCAGTACTTC. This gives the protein CAASGGRETQYF.

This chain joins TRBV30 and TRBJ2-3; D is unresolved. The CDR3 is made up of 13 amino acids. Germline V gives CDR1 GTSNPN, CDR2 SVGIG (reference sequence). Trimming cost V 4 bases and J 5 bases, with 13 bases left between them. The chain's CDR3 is CAWNRLEIDTQYF. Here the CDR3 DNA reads TGTGCCTGGAATCGGCTAGAGATAGATACGCAGTATTTT.

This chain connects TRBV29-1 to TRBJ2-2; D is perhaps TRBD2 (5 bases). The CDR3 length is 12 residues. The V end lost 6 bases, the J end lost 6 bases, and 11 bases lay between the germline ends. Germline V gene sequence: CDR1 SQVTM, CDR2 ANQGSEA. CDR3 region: CSVHRGAGELFF. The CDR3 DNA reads TGCAGCGTCCACCGGGGTGCCGGGGAGCTGTTTTTT.

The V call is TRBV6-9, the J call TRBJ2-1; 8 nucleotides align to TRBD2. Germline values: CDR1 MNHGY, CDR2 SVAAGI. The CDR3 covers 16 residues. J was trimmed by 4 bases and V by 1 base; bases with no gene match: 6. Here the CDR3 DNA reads TGTGCCAGCAGTTATTTGCCAGCGGGGGAATACAATGAGCAGTTCTTC. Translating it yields CASSYLPAGEYNEQFF.

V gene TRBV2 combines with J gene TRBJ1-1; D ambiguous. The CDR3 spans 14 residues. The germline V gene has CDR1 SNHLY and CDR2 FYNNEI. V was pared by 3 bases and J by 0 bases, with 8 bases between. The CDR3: CASSEAGLNTEAFF. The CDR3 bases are TGTGCCAGCAGTGAGGCCGGGTTGAACACTGAAGCTTTCTTT.

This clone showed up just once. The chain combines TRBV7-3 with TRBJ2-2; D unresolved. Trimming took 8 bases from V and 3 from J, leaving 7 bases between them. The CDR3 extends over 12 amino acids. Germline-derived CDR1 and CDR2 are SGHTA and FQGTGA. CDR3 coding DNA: TGTGCCAGCGGTTTCCACACCGGGGAGCTGTTTTTT. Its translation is CASGFHTGELFF.